Each of the 32 T cell receptor beta chains below was sequenced from the same sample in a study of blood T cell repertoires in COVID-19. Libraries were prepared by immunoSEQ multiplex PCR; TCRdb keeps only in-frame clonotypes and omits some of them. This repertoire shows about 310,000 clones, around 87% found once; its top ten account for 7.8%. The sample was peripheral blood. These TCRs come from a woman aged 45-60 years who had recovered from COVID-19.

This rearrangement joins TRBV19 to TRBJ2-3, with 7 bases matching TRBD1. V dropped 7 bases and J dropped 4; count of bases not matched to a gene: 8. Germline V gene lookup returns CDR1 LNHDA and CDR2 SQIVND (reference sequence). This CDR3 region has 14 residues. The CDR3 DNA reads as TGTGCCAGTACCCCACAGGGGCTCCCAGATACGCAGTATTTT. Protein product: CASTPQGLPDTQYF.

The chain is built from TRBV4-2 and TRBJ2-5, with D possibly being TRBD2 (6 bases). Germline-derived CDR1 and CDR2 are LGHNA and YNFKEQ. CDR3 length: 16 residues. V shed 2 bases and J shed 9 bases, with 22 bases lying between them. The CDR3 DNA follows: TGTGCCAGCAGCCAACGTAGCGGCAATCGGGGAGTGGCCCAGTACTTC. As protein: CASSQRSGNRGVAQYF.

CDR3 residues: CASRTSGGWTDTQYF. CDR3 DNA: TGTGCCAGCAGGACTAGCGGGGGTTGGACAGATACGCAGTATTTT. The V gene is TRBV6-5, the J gene TRBJ2-3; TRBD2 matches at 12 bases. The CDR3 spans 15 residues. V lost 6 bases and J lost 3; bases outside the gene matches: 4. Germline assignment: CDR1 MNHEY and CDR2 SVGAGI.

Comments on this clone: The same CDR3 can be traced to other DNA sequences in this sample. The rearrangement uses TRBV18 and TRBJ1-1; 8 bases are a match to TRBD1. The V gene end was trimmed by 3 bases and the J gene end by 4 bases; junction bases not matched to a gene: 4. This CDR3 spans 14 amino acids. Germline values: CDR1 KGHSH, CDR2 LQKENI. CDR3 coding DNA: TGTGCCAGCTCACCTGGACAGGGCGGCACTGAAGCTTTCTTT. Protein: CASSPGQGGTEAFF. Based on the CDR3 plus reference TRBV18 and TRBJ1-1, the full variable domain is NAGVMQNPRHLVRRRGQEARLRCSPMKGHSHVYWYRQLPEEGLKFMVYLQKENIIDESGMPKERFSAEFPKEGPSILRIQQVVRGDSAAYFCASSPGQGGTEAFFGQGTRLTVV.

The genes are TRBV14 and TRBJ2-3, with TRBD1 matching 8 bases. Germline CDR1 is SGHDN and CDR2 is FVKESK. With V trimmed by 1 base and J by 5 bases, 8 bases remained unmatched. CDR3 length: 16 amino acids. CDR3 sequence reads: CASSQVFGQGEDTQYF. CDR3 nucleotides: TGTGCCAGCAGCCAAGTGTTCGGACAGGGTGAAGATACGCAGTATTTT. The whole variable domain, remainder taken from reference TRBV14 and TRBJ2-3, is EAGVTQFPSHSVIEKGQTVTLRCDPISGHDNLYWYRRVMGKEIKFLLHFVKESKQDESGMPNNRFLAERTGGTYSTLKVQPAELEDSGVYFCASSQVFGQGEDTQYFGPGTRLTVL.

This chain links TRBV5-8 with TRBJ2-3, with a weak D call TRBD1 (5 bases). The CDR3 length is 15 residues. Germline assignment: CDR1 SGHTS and CDR2 YDEGEE. V lost 2 bases and J lost 6, with 16 bases in between. The CDR3 DNA is TGTGCCAGCAGCTTAACAGGCGCCGAAGTGGATACGCAGTATTTT. Protein sequence: CASSLTGAEVDTQYF.

This sequence joins TRBV4-3 and TRBJ2-5; no reliable D call. The V end was cut by 1 base, the J end by 2 bases, with 5 bases between. Germline V CDR1 and CDR2: LGHNA, YSLEER. CDR3 length: 13 amino acids. The CDR3, as DNA: TGCGCCAGCAGCCAAGTTCTACAAGAGACCCAGTACTTC. Translating gives CASSQVLQETQYF.

V is TRBV6-5 and J is TRBJ2-7; weak D call: TRBD1 (5 bases). V was cut by 4 bases and J by 4 bases, with 8 bases left in between. The CDR3 is made up of 12 amino acids. Germline values: CDR1 MNHEY, CDR2 SVGAGI. CDR3 nucleotide sequence: TGTGCCAGCAGTTGGCAGGGATACGAGCAGTACTTC. Protein sequence: CASSWQGYEQYF.

The CDR3 bases are TGTGCCAGCAGCACCCACCGACGGGGGGGGGAGACCCAGTACTTC. Amino acids: CASSTHRRGGETQYF. The V and J genes are TRBV21-1 and TRBJ2-5; TRBD2 reflects the table's D call only, with no check against the DNA. TRBV21-1 is flagged as a pseudogene. The CDR3 is 15 amino acids.

This chain links TRBV6-5 with TRBJ2-7, with 7 bases matching TRBD1. With V trimmed by 6 bases and J by 3 bases, 2 bases remained unmatched. The germline V gene encodes CDR1 MNHEY and CDR2 SVGAGI. This CDR3 has 12 amino acids. This CDR3 reads CASSRQGYEQYF. CDR3 DNA sequence: TGTGCCAGCAGCCGACAGGGCTACGAGCAGTACTTC.

This clone was seen only a few times. The chain carries TRBV5-6 and TRBJ1-3; 7 bases line up with TRBD1. J lost 0 bases, V lost 0 bases, and 0 bases had no gene match. Per germline, CDR1 SGHDT and CDR2 YYEEEE. There are 15 residues in the CDR3. The CDR3, as DNA: TGTGCCAGCAGCTTGGCAGGGGGCTCTGGAAACACCATATATTTT. It is translated as CASSLAGGSGNTIYF.

V and J are TRBV7-3 and TRBJ2-6; D perhaps matches TRBD1 (5 bases). Deletions cut 5 bases from V and 3 bases from J, with 32 bases between. Germline V gives CDR1 SGHTA, CDR2 FQGTGA. The CDR3 sequence is 22 residues long. The CDR3 loop is CASSVKNGAREFLISGANVLTF. The DNA for the CDR3 is TGTGCCAGCAGCGTCAAAAATGGGGCCAGGGAATTCCTTATTAGTGGGGCCAACGTCCTGACTTTC.

The rearrangement joins TRBV2 to TRBJ1-2, with 7 bases aligning to TRBD1. The CDR3 runs 13 residues. Germline V gene lookup returns CDR1 SNHLY and CDR2 FYNNEI. Losses at the gene ends were 7 bases for V and 6 bases for J; bases not matched to a gene: 8. CDR3 nucleotide sequence: TGTGCCAGCAACCTACAGGGGACGCATGGCTACACCTTC. It yields the protein CASNLQGTHGYTF.

The chain recombines TRBV6-5 with TRBJ2-3; 8 nucleotides agree with TRBD2. Trimming removed 6 bases from V and 2 bases from J; junction bases left unmatched: 7. The CDR3 runs to 15 residues. The germline CDR1 and CDR2 sequences are MNHEY and SVGAGI. CDR3 DNA: TGTGCCAGCAGGATTAGCGGGACCGACACAGATACGCAGTATTTT. Translated: CASRISGTDTDTQYF.

This sequence joins TRBV24-1 and TRBJ2-5, with TRBD1 matching 11 bases. CDR3 length: 17 residues. CDR1 and CDR2 from the germline V gene are KGHDR and SFDVKD. V trimming: 7 bases; J trimming: 1 base; junction bases outside the gene matches: 10. The DNA for the CDR3 is TGTGCCACCAGATCAAGACCCGGGACAGGGGGCCAAGAGACCCAGTACTTC. Its protein is CATRSRPGTGGQETQYF.

The V and J genes are TRBV5-1 and TRBJ2-2; TRBD1 agrees at 7 bases. With V trimmed by 4 bases and J by 3 bases, 9 bases remained unmatched. Germline V CDR1 and CDR2: SGHRS, YFSETQ. The length of the CDR3 is 16 residues. For the CDR3, the DNA is TGCGCCAGCAGCCCCCGGTCAGGGGGAGACACCGGGGAGCTGTTTTTT. Translating it yields CASSPRSGGDTGELFF.

This clone was seen only a few times. The gene calls are TRBV10-3 and TRBJ1-1; TRBD1 aligns across 9 bases. Trimming at V came to 7 bases and at J to 1 base, leaving 4 bases not matched to a gene. CDR3 length: 14 amino acids. Looked up from germline, CDR1 is ENHRY and CDR2 is SYGVKD. CDR3 region: CAITLGQGNTEAFF. The CDR3, as DNA: TGTGCCATCACCCTGGGACAGGGGAACACTGAAGCTTTCTTT.

This chain links TRBV19 with TRBJ2-1, with 9 nucleotides matching TRBD2. Unmatched junction bases numbered 11, after V lost 3 bases and J lost 5 bases. CDR3 length: 17 amino acids. Germline assignment: CDR1 LNHDA and CDR2 SQIVND (reference sequence). In nucleotides, the CDR3 is TGTGCCAGTAGTATTGGTTATCTAGCGGGGTCGAACAATGAGCAGTTCTTC. Its translation is CASSIGYLAGSNNEQFF. Using reference TRBV19 and TRBJ2-1 for the parts outside the CDR3, the full variable domain is DGGITQSPKYLFRKEGQNVTLSCEQNLNHDAMYWYRQDPGQGLRLIYYSQIVNDFQKGDIAEGYSVSREKKESFPLTVTSAQKNPTAFYLCASSIGYLAGSNNEQFFGPGTRLTVL.

This clone was found many times. The chain joins TRBV9 to TRBJ1-5, with 8 bases matching TRBD1. The CDR3 extends over 15 amino acids. Germline CDR1 SGDLS, CDR2 YYNGEE. V lost 4 bases to trimming and J lost 3 bases; unmatched junction nucleotides: 6. DNA for the CDR3: TGTGCCAGCAGCCCCTCGGACAGGGACAATCAGCCCCAGCATTTT. This translates into CASSPSDRDNQPQHF.

This chain links TRBV11-2 with TRBJ1-3, with D maybe TRBD1 (5 bases). CDR1 and CDR2 from the germline V gene are SGHAT and FQNNGV. Trimming removed 5 bases at V and 0 bases at J, with 11 bases between. The CDR3 sequence is 15 residues long. CDR3 sequence: CASSPRTSSGNTIYF. The CDR3 DNA is TGTGCCAGCAGCCCGCGGACATCCTCTGGAAACACCATATATTTT.

The chain links TRBV2 to TRBJ1-6, with D unclear. Looked up from germline, CDR1 is SNHLY and CDR2 is FYNNEI. Trimming pared 6 bases from V and 5 bases from J, leaving 11 bases between. CDR3 size: 14 residues. Written as DNA, the CDR3 is TGTGCCAGCAGCCTGGGCTCTCATAATTCACCCCTCCACTTT. This gives the protein CASSLGSHNSPLHF. The full variable domain, in which reference TRBV2 and TRBJ1-6 provide the parts outside the CDR3, is EPEVTQTPSHQVTQMGQEVILRCVPISNHLYFYWYRQILGQKVEFLVSFYNNEISEKSEIFDDQFSVERPDGSNFTLKIRSTKLEDSAMYFCASSLGSHNSPLHFGNGTRLTVT.

The chain uses TRBV28 and TRBJ1-4; possible D gene TRBD1, 5 bases. CDR1 and CDR2 (germline): MDHEN, SYDVKM. This CDR3 has 12 amino acids. Trimming shortened V by 4 bases and J by 7 bases, and 7 bases separated the two germline ends. CDR3 residues: CASSYRSEKLFF. CDR3 sequence (DNA): TGTGCCAGCAGTTACAGGAGTGAAAAACTGTTTTTT.

The chain carries TRBV2 and TRBJ2-5; TRBD1 agrees at 8 bases. With V trimmed by 9 bases and J by 2 bases, 2 bases remained unmatched. The CDR3 has 12 amino acids. From germline, CDR1 is SNHLY and CDR2 FYNNEI. The CDR3: CARGQVQETQYF. CDR3 DNA sequence: TGTGCCAGGGGACAGGTACAAGAGACCCAGTACTTC.

V is TRBV19 and J is TRBJ2-7; 9 bases are a match to TRBD1. The CDR3 consists of 15 residues. Germline CDR1 is LNHDA and CDR2 is SQIVND (reference sequence). V shed 1 base and J 6 bases; nucleotides not matched to a gene: 7. Here the CDR3 reads CASSIARDRVSEQYF. In nucleotides, the CDR3 is TGTGCCAGTAGTATAGCCCGGGACAGGGTAAGCGAGCAGTACTTC.

The rearrangement uses TRBV6-4 and TRBJ2-1, with a tentative D call TRBD1 (5 bases). This CDR3 has 12 residues. Germline-derived CDR1 and CDR2 are MRHNA and SNTAGT. V lost 7 bases and J 9 bases, leaving 13 bases between the germline ends. The CDR3 here is CASTNYRGEQFF. The CDR3 DNA follows: TGTGCCAGCACCAACTATAGGGGTGAGCAGTTCTTC.

In DNA, the CDR3 is TGTGCCAGCAGTGATGAGGGAGTTCAGTCGGGGCAGTTCTTC. It encodes CASSDEGVQSGQFF. The chain carries TRBV28 and TRBJ2-1; perhaps TRBD2 as D (5 bases). V lost 5 bases and J 12 bases, leaving 20 bases between the germline ends. CDR1 is MDHEN, CDR2 SYDVKM, per germline. The CDR3 has 14 residues.

This clone appeared a single time. V usage is TRBV4-1 and J usage is TRBJ2-1; perhaps TRBD2 as D (6 bases). Trimming took 3 bases from V and 4 from J, leaving 19 bases between them. The CDR3 has 17 residues. Germline-derived CDR1 and CDR2 are MGHRA and YSYEKL. CDR3 sequence: CASSHPRGGIFYNEQFF. The CDR3 DNA reads as TGCGCCAGCAGCCATCCCCGGGGCGGGATCTTTTACAATGAGCAGTTCTTC.

This chain links TRBV5-1 with TRBJ2-1; 8 nucleotides align to TRBD2. The CDR3 totals 15 residues. CDR1 and CDR2 from the germline V gene are SGHRS and YFSETQ. V was clipped by 0 bases and J by 2 bases; unmatched bases: 1. The CDR3 here is CASSLEAGAYNEQFF. Written as DNA, the CDR3 is TGCGCCAGCAGCTTGGAAGCGGGGGCCTACAATGAGCAGTTCTTC.

The V call is TRBV19, the J call TRBJ2-3, with D unresolved. In germline, CDR1 is LNHDA, CDR2 SQIVND (reference sequence). This CDR3 has 12 amino acids. Trimming removed 7 bases at V and 4 bases at J, with 9 bases between. CDR3 sequence (DNA): TGTGCCAGTACACAATCCCCAGATACGCAGTATTTT. This encodes CASTQSPDTQYF. Supplemented by reference TRBV19 and TRBJ2-3, the full variable domain reads DGGITQSPKYLFRKEGQNVTLSCEQNLNHDAMYWYRQDPGQGLRLIYYSQIVNDFQKGDIAEGYSVSREKKESFPLTVTSAQKNPTAFYLCASTQSPDTQYFGPGTRLTVL.

The J gene is TRBJ1-4, the V gene TRBV9; 8 bases are shared with TRBD1. Per germline, CDR1 SGDLS and CDR2 YYNGEE. V lost 4 bases, J lost 4 bases, and 9 bases stayed unmatched. CDR3 length equals 16 residues. CDR3 in DNA: TGTGCCAGCAGCCACGGACAGGGAGCGGTTAATGAAAAACTGTTTTTT. Its translation is CASSHGQGAVNEKLFF.

CDR3 residues: CASSQDYGQPNTEAFF. The DNA of the CDR3 is TGTGCCAGCAGCCAAGATTATGGACAACCGAACACTGAAGCTTTCTTT. The rearrangement joins TRBV14 to TRBJ1-1; TRBD1 might be the D (5 bases). The CDR3 extends over 16 amino acids. V was cut by 0 bases and J by 1 base, with 12 bases left in between. Germline V gene lookup returns CDR1 SGHDN and CDR2 FVKESK.

The gene calls are TRBV7-9 and TRBJ2-2; 8 bases map to TRBD1. Trimming removed 4 bases from V and 2 bases from J; junction bases left unmatched: 6. The CDR3 runs to 16 residues. Germline V gene sequence: CDR1 SEHNR, CDR2 FQNEAQ (reference sequence). The CDR3 sequence: CASSSWTGTNTGELFF. CDR3 nucleotide sequence: TGTGCCAGCAGCTCCTGGACAGGGACTAACACCGGGGAGCTGTTTTTT.